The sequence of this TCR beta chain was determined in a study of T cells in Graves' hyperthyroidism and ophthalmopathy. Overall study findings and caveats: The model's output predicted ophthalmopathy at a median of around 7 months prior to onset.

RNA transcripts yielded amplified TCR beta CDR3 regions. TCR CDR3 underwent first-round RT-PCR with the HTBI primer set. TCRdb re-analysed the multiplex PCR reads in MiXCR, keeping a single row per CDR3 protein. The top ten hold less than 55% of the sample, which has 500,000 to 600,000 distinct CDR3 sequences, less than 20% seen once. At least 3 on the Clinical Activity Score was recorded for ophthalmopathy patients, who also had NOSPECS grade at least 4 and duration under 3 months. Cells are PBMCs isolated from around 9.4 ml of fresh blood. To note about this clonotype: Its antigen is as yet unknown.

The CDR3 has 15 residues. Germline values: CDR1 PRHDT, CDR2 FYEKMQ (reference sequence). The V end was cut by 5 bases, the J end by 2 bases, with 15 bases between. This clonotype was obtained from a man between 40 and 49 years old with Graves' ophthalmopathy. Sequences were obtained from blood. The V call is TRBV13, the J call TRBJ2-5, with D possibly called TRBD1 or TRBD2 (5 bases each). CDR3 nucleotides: TGTGCCAGCAGCACCCTGGGGGAGCCACAAGAGACCCAGTACTTC. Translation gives CASSTLGEPQETQYF.